There are a few counts of the clone carrying this TCR beta chain. What it recognizes is unknown. A single record per CDR3 protein comes from TCRdb applying MiXCR to the reads. The sample consists of more than 150,000 distinct CDR3 sequences, around 20% of them appearing once. The data are from a study of T cell repertoires in cytomegalovirus infection. Whole-study context: Indications of both CMV infection and matching HLA type were provided by public TCR beta signatures.

Regarding the study as a whole: HLA-C-restricted CMV-specific TCR beta clonotypes were dominant in the ex vivo response.

With 6 bases removed from V and 1 base from J, the gap between germline ends came to 10 bases. The CDR3 is 13 residues long. CDR1 and CDR2 (germline): SGHVS, FQNEAQ. The V call is TRBV7-8, the J call TRBJ2-7; possibly TRBD1 for D (6 bases). This TCR came from a human donor in good health (CMV status not recorded). Some clones in this sample may be carry-over from other donors' samples. Input material: PBMCs. This CDR3 is CASRLDSSYEQYF. In DNA form, the CDR3 reads TGTGCCAGCAGACTGGACAGTTCCTACGAGCAGTACTTC.